Shown below are 26 T cell receptor beta chains from a single sample sequenced in a study of control samples from healthy donors and cancer patients. Generated by immunoSEQ multiplex PCR, the TCRdb table keeps only in-frame clones and is missing some. The table shows 160,000 or so clones, with roughly 92% occurring only once. Sequenced material: blood. The origin of the receptors is a woman aged 25 to 39 in good health.

V is TRBV3-1 (or the pseudogene TRBV3-2) and J is TRBJ2-3, with TRBD2 matching 8 bases. CDR1 and CDR2 from the germline V gene are LGHDT and YNNKEL (reference sequence). The CDR3 is 17 amino acids. Trimming cost V 4 bases and J 3 bases; bases outside gene matches: 12. CDR3 DNA sequence: TGTGCCAGCAGCCCGCTCGGGAGGGCCCCGGGGACAGATACGCAGTATTTT. The encoded protein is CASSPLGRAPGTDTQYF.

This clone was picked up one time. The J gene is TRBJ2-2, the V gene TRBV4-1; D is unresolved. V lost 4 bases and J 1 base, leaving 7 bases between the germline ends. Per germline, CDR1 MGHRA and CDR2 YSYEKL. This CDR3 has 14 residues. The CDR3 DNA sequence: TGCGCCAGCAGCCCGGCTCTGAACACCGGGGAGCTGTTTTTT. Translating it yields CASSPALNTGELFF.

V is TRBV3-1 (or the pseudogene TRBV3-2) and J is TRBJ2-1; D gene ambiguous. Looked up from germline, CDR1 is LGHDT and CDR2 is YNNKEL (reference sequence). V dropped 1 base and J dropped 0 bases, with 7 bases sitting between them. The length of the CDR3 is 15 residues. The CDR3 coding sequence is TGTGCCAGCAGCCAAGCGGCTATCTCCTACAATGAGCAGTTCTTC. Translating gives CASSQAAISYNEQFF.

CDR3 DNA sequence: TGTGCCAGCAGTTCCGGGACAGGGTCCTACGAGCAGTACTTC. As protein: CASSSGTGSYEQYF. This chain uses TRBV28 with TRBJ2-7; TRBD1 agrees at 9 bases. Germline loops: CDR1 MDHEN, CDR2 SYDVKM. This CDR3 is built from 14 residues. The trim removed 4 bases at V and 1 base at J, leaving 2 bases unmatched.

The chain recombines TRBV6-5 with TRBJ1-4; 7 bases are shared with TRBD1. V was pared by 7 bases and J by 8 bases, with 7 bases of the junction left unmatched. The germline V gene encodes CDR1 MNHEY and CDR2 SVGAGI. The CDR3 is 13 residues long. CDR3 DNA: TGTGCCAGCACCCCACAGGGGAGAGAAAAACTGTTTTTT. Translating it yields CASTPQGREKLFF.

The chain combines TRBV20-1 with TRBJ2-1; no definite D call. The CDR3 length is 16 residues. V was shortened by 4 bases and J by 0 bases, with 16 bases between the two germline ends. In germline, CDR1 is DFQATT, CDR2 SNEGSKA (reference sequence). The chain's CDR3 is CSANDMIASSYNEQFF. Written as DNA, the CDR3 is TGCAGTGCTAATGATATGATTGCGAGCTCCTACAATGAGCAGTTCTTC.

This clone was counted a single time. This chain joins TRBV5-4 and TRBJ1-6; no definite D call. The germline gives CDR1 SGHNT, CDR2 YYREEE (reference sequence). The V end was cut by 2 bases, the J end by 2 bases, with 11 bases between. The CDR3 has 16 residues. CDR3 region: CASSFLGKTYNSPLHF. The CDR3 DNA sequence: TGTGCCAGCAGCTTTCTGGGGAAGACCTATAATTCACCCCTCCACTTT.

The gene calls are TRBV9 and TRBJ2-5; 8 bases fit TRBD1. With 3 bases clipped from V and 5 bases from J, the junction kept 9 bases outside the gene matches. This CDR3 is 15 amino acids long. CDR1 is SGDLS, CDR2 YYNGEE, per germline. CDR3 nucleotide sequence: TGTGCCAGCAGCGCCTTGGGACAGGCCCTGGAGACCCAGTACTTC. Translating it yields CASSALGQALETQYF.

The sample holds a few counts of this clone. For the CDR3, the DNA is TGTGCCACCAGCAGAGACGTTGACAGACTAGGTAGGGGCGAGCAGTACTTC. It codes for CATSRDVDRLGRGEQYF. The chain employs TRBV15 and TRBJ2-7, with a weak D call TRBD2 (6 bases). The V end lost 0 bases, the J end lost 6 bases, and 21 bases lay between the germline ends. Germline V gives CDR1 LNHNV, CDR2 YYDKDF (reference sequence). The CDR3 runs 17 residues.

V gene TRBV6-5 combines with J gene TRBJ2-7; D unclear. Germline CDR1 MNHEY, CDR2 SVGAGI. This CDR3 contains 12 residues. V was shortened by 5 bases and J by 4 bases, with 9 bases between the two germline ends. The chain's CDR3 is CASSHTEYEQYF. CDR3 coding DNA: TGTGCCAGCAGTCATACAGAATACGAGCAGTACTTC.

This chain connects TRBV3-1 (or the pseudogene TRBV3-2) to TRBJ2-7; no reliable D call. CDR3 length equals 11 residues. The germline CDR1 and CDR2 sequences are LGHDT and YNNKEL (reference sequence). Trimming pared 3 bases from V and 5 bases from J, leaving 5 bases between. The CDR3 sequence: CASSHLDEQYF. Written as DNA, the CDR3 is TGTGCCAGCAGCCACTTGGACGAGCAGTACTTC.

The rearrangement uses TRBV5-1 and TRBJ1-3; D unresolved. V gave up 0 bases and J gave up 0 bases, with 13 bases separating them. There are 17 residues in the CDR3. The V gene's germline CDR1 is SGHRS and CDR2 YFSETQ. CDR3 loop: CASSLVGLQPSGNTIYF. The CDR3 DNA follows: TGCGCCAGCAGCTTGGTCGGTTTACAGCCCTCTGGAAACACCATATATTTT.

The CDR3 DNA follows: TGTGCCAGCAGCCAAAGCGGGAGCTCCTACAATGAGCAGTTCTTC. Translated, it gives CASSQSGSSYNEQFF. This chain uses TRBV5-8 with TRBJ2-1; the match to TRBD2 covers 8 bases. With 4 bases clipped from V and 0 bases from J, the junction kept 3 bases outside the gene matches. The CDR3 totals 15 residues. Per germline, CDR1 SGHTS and CDR2 YDEGEE.

J is TRBJ1-2 and V is TRBV28, with a tentative D call TRBD1 (5 bases). The CDR3 loop spans 13 amino acids. CDR1 and CDR2 (germline): MDHEN, SYDVKM. Trimming removed 5 bases from V and 6 bases from J, with 13 bases in between. CDR3 amino acids: CASSLTGGNGYTF. The CDR3 region has the DNA TGTGCCAGCAGTCTCACAGGAGGTAATGGCTACACCTTC.

Here the CDR3 reads CASSILSRLALTDTQYF. CDR3 DNA sequence: TGTGCCAGCAGCATCCTAAGCCGCCTAGCGCTCACAGATACGCAGTATTTT. J is TRBJ2-3 and V is TRBV7-8, with D perhaps TRBD2 (6 bases). Deletions cut 5 bases from V and 2 bases from J, with 20 bases between. The CDR3 is made up of 17 amino acids. Germline values: CDR1 SGHVS, CDR2 FQNEAQ.

This clone was counted a single time. One junction end does not reproduce the germline sequence, and a read error may be involved. The same CDR3 also results from other DNA sequences found in this sample. The chain employs TRBV7-7 and TRBJ2-1, with D possibly TRBD1 on 6 matching bases. This CDR3 region has 14 residues. CDR1 is SSHAT and CDR2 is FNYEAQ in the germline V gene (reference sequence). The DNA of the CDR3 is TGTGCTAGCAGTTTAGGAACAGGGTTGGATGAGCAGTTCTTC. Its protein product is CASSLGTGLDEQFF.

This CDR3 is CASSDKVAGSYNEQFF. The CDR3 coding sequence is TGTGCCAGCAGTGATAAGGTTGCTGGTTCCTACAATGAGCAGTTCTTC. The genes are TRBV6-1 and TRBJ2-1; no firm D call. CDR3 size: 16 residues. The V and J ends lost 3 bases and 1 base respectively, with 13 bases between them. Germline V gene data show CDR1 as MNHNS and CDR2 as SASEGT.

This chain joins TRBV7-6 and TRBJ2-3; 12 bases map to TRBD2. J gave up 3 bases and V 1 base, and 20 bases lay outside the gene matches. In germline, CDR1 is SGHVS, CDR2 FNYEAQ. CDR3 length equals 22 residues. CDR3 sequence: CASSLVLGGLAGFFRSTDTQYF. In nucleotides, the CDR3 is TGTGCCAGCAGCTTAGTGTTAGGCGGACTAGCGGGATTCTTTAGGTCGACAGATACGCAGTATTTT.

V and J are TRBV7-8 and TRBJ2-3; D possibly uses TRBD1 or TRBD2 (9 bases each). The CDR3 has 20 amino acids. V gave up 1 base and J gave up 3 bases, with 26 bases separating them. The germline V gene has CDR1 SGHVS and CDR2 FQNEAQ. This CDR3 reads CASSLGDRELAGVRTDTQYF. The DNA of the CDR3 is TGTGCCAGCAGCTTAGGGGACAGGGAGTTAGCGGGAGTGAGAACAGATACGCAGTATTTT.

J is TRBJ1-2 and V is TRBV7-8; D remains ambiguous. The CDR3 consists of 13 residues. Trimming removed 1 base at V and 2 bases at J, with 5 bases between. Germline lookup yields CDR1 SGHVS and CDR2 FQNEAQ. The CDR3 here is CASSLGANYGYTF. The CDR3 DNA follows: TGTGCCAGCAGCTTAGGGGCAAACTATGGCTACACCTTC.

V usage is TRBV7-9 and J usage is TRBJ1-2; 9 bases line up with TRBD1. The CDR3 is made up of 13 amino acids. Trimming cost V 4 bases and J 7 bases; bases outside gene matches: 4. Germline CDR1 reads SEHNR; CDR2 reads FQNEAQ (reference sequence). The CDR3 region has the DNA TGTGCCAGCAGCTATGGACAGGGGCTTGGCTACACCTTC. This sequence encodes CASSYGQGLGYTF.

The chain combines TRBV30 with TRBJ2-1; D is unresolved. CDR1 GTSNPN and CDR2 SVGIG come from the germline V gene (reference sequence). The V and J ends lost 2 bases and 7 bases respectively, with 12 bases between them. There are 13 residues in the CDR3. CDR3 nucleotide sequence: TGTGCCTGGAGTCGCGGTGCTCGGAATGAGCAGTTCTTC. Translation: CAWSRGARNEQFF.

The rearrangement links TRBV4-2 to TRBJ1-5; D call uncertain. Germline CDR1 reads LGHNA; CDR2 reads YNFKEQ. The CDR3 runs 14 residues. V lost 1 base and J 4 bases, leaving 8 bases between the germline ends. The CDR3 loop is CASSQVGLNQPQHF. The CDR3 nucleotides are TGTGCCAGCAGCCAAGTTGGACTTAATCAGCCCCAGCATTTT.

The chain is built from TRBV24-1 and TRBJ2-1; TRBD2 might be the D (7 bases). The CDR3 runs to 13 residues. Germline lookup yields CDR1 KGHDR and CDR2 SFDVKD. V was clipped by 0 bases and J by 14 bases, with 13 bases between them. Here the CDR3 reads CATSDLRGGAEFF. CDR3 in DNA: TGTGCCACCAGTGATTTGCGCGGGGGCGCCGAGTTCTTC.

The V and J genes are TRBV28 and TRBJ2-2; 8 bases are a match to TRBD1. Germline CDR1 and CDR2: MDHEN and SYDVKM. V lost 6 bases, J lost 3 bases, and 3 bases stayed unmatched. This CDR3 is built from 14 residues. The CDR3 sequence: CASSSTGDTGELFF. The CDR3 nucleotides are TGTGCCAGCAGCTCGACAGGGGACACCGGGGAGCTGTTTTTT.

This chain uses TRBV2 with TRBJ2-2; D may correspond to TRBD1 or TRBD2 (6 bases each). The CDR3 runs 17 residues. Trimming removed 6 bases at V and 4 bases at J, with 21 bases between. Per the germline V gene, CDR1 is SNHLY and CDR2 is FYNNEI. The CDR3 region has the DNA TGTGCCAGCAGCGCCTCTTTAAAGAGGGGGGTCACCGGGGAGCTGTTTTTT. Amino acids: CASSASLKRGVTGELFF.